The 13 T cell receptor beta chains in this list originate from one sample, sequenced in a study of blood T cell repertoires in COVID-19. The repertoire was sequenced with immunoSEQ multiplex PCR; TCRdb's copy has only in-frame clones and lacks some. The sample includes some 150,000 clones, approximately 85% seen only once; the top ten take about 2.6%. Sample: peripheral blood. Receptors originate from a human donor with acute or convalescent COVID-19. The donor label of this sample is uncertain.

The CDR3 bases are TGTGCCAGCAGTGAAGCGCAGCGGCGGGAGACCCAGTACTTC. As protein: CASSEAQRRETQYF. V usage is TRBV6-1 and J usage is TRBJ2-5, with D possibly being TRBD2 (5 bases). Germline values: CDR1 MNHNS, CDR2 SASEGT. Between the trimmed V and J ends, which lost 0 bases and 5 bases, there was a span of 10 bases. CDR3 length equals 14 residues.

For the CDR3, the DNA is TGTGCCAGCAGCTCCACGCGGGATCCCTACGAGCAGTACGTC. It translates to CASSSTRDPYEQYV. The genes are TRBV21-1 and TRBJ2-7; the tabulated D call, TRBD2, remains unverified against the DNA. TRBV21-1 is a pseudogene segment. The CDR3 extends over 14 amino acids.

This sequence joins TRBV28 and TRBJ1-6; TRBD1 aligns across 7 bases. Trimming removed 4 bases from V and 10 bases from J; junction bases left unmatched: 10. Looked up from germline, CDR1 is MDHEN and CDR2 is SYDVKM. The CDR3 covers 15 residues. The CDR3 DNA reads TGTGCCAGCAGTTCGACACAGGGGACCGCATCACCCCTCCACTTT. Protein: CASSSTQGTASPLHF. Combining the CDR3 with reference TRBV28 and TRBJ1-6 gives the whole variable domain DVKVTQSSRYLVKRTGEKVFLECVQDMDHENMFWYRQDPGLGLRLIYFSYDVKMKEKGDIPEGYSVSREKKERFSLILESASTNQTSMYLCASSSTQGTASPLHFGNGTRLTVT.

The genes are TRBV30 and TRBJ1-3; no firm D call. The CDR3 is 15 residues long. CDR1 and CDR2 from the germline V gene are GTSNPN and SVGIG (reference sequence). Between the trimmed V and J ends, which lost 0 bases and 1 base, there was a span of 10 bases. CDR3 in DNA: TGTGCCTGGAGTGTACGTGGGAGTTCTGGAAACACCATATATTTT. Its protein product is CAWSVRGSSGNTIYF.

The chain couples TRBV7-9 to TRBJ1-6, with D maybe TRBD1 (6 bases). This CDR3 is 13 amino acids long. Germline V gene lookup returns CDR1 SEHNR and CDR2 FQNEAQ (reference sequence). The germline V and J ends were trimmed by 1 base and 8 bases, with 6 bases remaining between them. DNA for the CDR3: TGTGCCAGCAGCTTAGAGGGGGATTCACCCCTCCACTTT. Its protein product is CASSLEGDSPLHF.

The chain joins TRBV28 to TRBJ1-1; tentatively, D is TRBD1 (5 bases). The V end lost 4 bases, the J end lost 7 bases, and 16 bases lay between the germline ends. Per germline, CDR1 MDHEN and CDR2 SYDVKM. This CDR3 has 14 amino acids. The CDR3 reads CASSSASGRGEAFF. For the CDR3, the DNA is TGTGCCAGCAGTTCAGCTTCGGGGCGGGGTGAAGCTTTCTTT. Looking up the rest from reference TRBV28 and TRBJ1-1 gives the full variable domain: DVKVTQSSRYLVKRTGEKVFLECVQDMDHENMFWYRQDPGLGLRLIYFSYDVKMKEKGDIPEGYSVSREKKERFSLILESASTNQTSMYLCASSSASGRGEAFFGQGTRLTVV.

The chain combines TRBV2 with TRBJ1-1; tentative D call: TRBD1 (5 bases). The V gene's germline CDR1 is SNHLY and CDR2 FYNNEI. Deletions cut 10 bases from V and 0 bases from J, with 12 bases between. The CDR3 is 13 amino acids. CDR3 sequence: CATKTAMNTEAFF. The CDR3 nucleotides read TGTGCCACTAAGACAGCAATGAACACTGAAGCTTTCTTT.

The chain employs TRBV7-8 and TRBJ2-7, with a possible D match to TRBD2 (5 bases). CDR1 SGHVS and CDR2 FQNEAQ come from the germline V gene. V was shortened by 5 bases and J by 0 bases, with 8 bases between the two germline ends. The CDR3 runs to 13 residues. CDR3 DNA: TGTGCCAGCAGCCGGACTGCCTCCTACGAGCAGTACTTC. This translates into CASSRTASYEQYF.

V usage is TRBV9 and J usage is TRBJ1-2; TRBD1 might be the D (5 bases). The CDR3 totals 16 residues. The germline V gene has CDR1 SGDLS and CDR2 YYNGEE. With 6 bases removed from V and 1 base from J, the gap between germline ends came to 19 bases. The CDR3 here is CASTPGQGSLNYGYTF. In nucleotides, the CDR3 is TGTGCCAGCACCCCTGGCCAGGGCAGCCTTAACTATGGCTACACCTTC.

This clone was counted only a few times. This sequence joins TRBV6-6 and TRBJ2-2; 12 nucleotides align to TRBD1. After removal of 11 bases from V and 9 bases from J, the junction contained 10 bases not matched to a gene. The CDR3 length is 14 residues. Germline V gives CDR1 MNHNY, CDR2 SVGAGI (reference sequence). The CDR3 bases are TGTGCCGTCCAGGGACAGGGGGCTGTTAGGGAGCTGTTTTTT. Translation gives CAVQGQGAVRELFF.

As regards this clone: The junction departs from germline at one end; a sequencing error may be responsible. The V and J genes are TRBV25-1 and TRBJ2-1, with D possibly matching TRBD2 (5 bases). Germline lookup yields CDR1 MGHDK and CDR2 SYGVNS. This CDR3 has 16 amino acids. The CDR3 reads CASSEYTIRGSNKQFF. The CDR3 DNA sequence: TGTGCCAGCAGTGAATATACCATTCGGGGAAGCAATAAGCAGTTCTTC.

This clone was recorded once. The chain is built from TRBV2 and TRBJ2-7, with 8 bases aligning to TRBD1. From germline, CDR1 is SNHLY and CDR2 FYNNEI. The CDR3 has 13 residues. V lost 8 bases and J lost 2; bases outside the gene matches: 5. The CDR3 nucleotides read TGTGCCAGCGGGCAGGGGGCCACCTACGAGCAGTACGTC. It is translated as CASGQGATYEQYV.

This sequence joins TRBV11-3 and TRBJ2-3, with TRBD2 matching over 10 bases. CDR1 and CDR2 (germline): SGHNT, YENEEA. CDR3 size: 16 residues. V lost 1 base and J lost 2; bases outside the gene matches: 3. CDR3 in amino acids: CASSLGTSGNTDTQYF. CDR3 coding DNA: TGTGCCAGCAGCTTAGGGACTAGCGGAAACACAGATACGCAGTATTTT.